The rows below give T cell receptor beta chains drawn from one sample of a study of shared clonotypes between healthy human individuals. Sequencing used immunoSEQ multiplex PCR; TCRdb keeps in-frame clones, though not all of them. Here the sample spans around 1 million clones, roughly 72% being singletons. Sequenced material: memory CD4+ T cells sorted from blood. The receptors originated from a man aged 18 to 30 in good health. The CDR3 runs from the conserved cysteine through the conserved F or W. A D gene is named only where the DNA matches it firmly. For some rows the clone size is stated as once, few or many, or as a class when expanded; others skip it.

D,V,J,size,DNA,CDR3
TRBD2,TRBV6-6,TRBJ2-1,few,TGTGCCAGCAGTTCTAGCGGGAGAGGTGAGCAGTTCTTC,CASSSSGRGEQFF
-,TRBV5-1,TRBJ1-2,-,TGCGCCAGCAGCCTCTCGGGGGACCAACACGATGGCTACACCTTC,CASSLSGDQHDGYTF
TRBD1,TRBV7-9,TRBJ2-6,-,TGTGCCAGCAGCTTAGGGACAGGGCCCTCTGGGGCCAACGTCCTGACTTTC,CASSLGTGPSGANVLTF
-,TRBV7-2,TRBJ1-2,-,TGTGCCAGCAGCTTAAGGATGGCTAACTATGGCTACACCTTC,CASSLRMANYGYTF
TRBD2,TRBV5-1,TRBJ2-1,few,TGCGCCAGCAGCACTCTAGCGGGGGGTCACAATGAGCAGTTCTTC,CASSTLAGGHNEQFF
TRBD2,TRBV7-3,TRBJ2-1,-,TGTGCCAGCAGCTTAGCTAGCGGGGGGCTCAATGAGCAGTTCTTC,CASSLASGGLNEQFF
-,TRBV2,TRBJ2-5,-,TGTGCCAGCAGTGAACGTAAAAGCAAAGAGACCCAGTACTTC,CASSERKSKETQYF
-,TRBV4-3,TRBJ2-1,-,TGCGCCAGCAGCCAAGGAAATAAGGACAATGAGCAGTTCTTC,CASSQGNKDNEQFF
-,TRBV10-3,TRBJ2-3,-,TGTGCCATCAGTGGAACAGATACGCAGTATTTT,CAISGTDTQYF
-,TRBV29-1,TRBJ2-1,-,TGCAGCGTCAAAGTCGGGGGGCCAAATGAGCAGTTCTTC,CSVKVGGPNEQFF
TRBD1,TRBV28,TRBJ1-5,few,TGTGCCAGCAGCGAACAGGGGGCGAGCAATCAGCCCCAGCATTTT,CASSEQGASNQPQHF
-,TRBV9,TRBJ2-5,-,TGTGCCAGCAGCCGGAACCCCCAAGAGACCCAGTACTTC,CASSRNPQETQYF
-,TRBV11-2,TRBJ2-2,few,TGTGCCAGCAGCTCACCGCAAGGGGTCGGGGAGCTGTTTTTT,CASSSPQGVGELFF
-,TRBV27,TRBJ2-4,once,TGTGCCAGCAGTCCGTATCCATTTGGGGTAGCCAAAAACATTCAGTACTTC,CASSPYPFGVAKNIQYF
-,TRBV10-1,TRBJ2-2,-,TGCGCCAGCAGTTCGGAGTACGGCGGGGAGCTGTTTTTT,CASSSEYGGELFF
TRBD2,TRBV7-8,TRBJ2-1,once,TGTGCCAGCAGCTTAGGCCGCCTAGCGGTCTTCCTTATCAATGAGCAGTTCTTC,CASSLGRLAVFLINEQFF
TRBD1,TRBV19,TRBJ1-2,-,TGTGCCAGTAGCCGACAGGGACTAAACTATGGCTACACCTTC,CASSRQGLNYGYTF
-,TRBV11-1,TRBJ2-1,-,TGTGCCAGCAGCTACGACTTTGGAGCCTACAATGAGCAGTTCTTC,CASSYDFGAYNEQFF
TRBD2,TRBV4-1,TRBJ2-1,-,TGCGCCAGCAGCCAATGGACTAGCTCGAGGTCCTACAATGAGCAGTTCTTC,CASSQWTSSRSYNEQFF
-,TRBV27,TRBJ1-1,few,TGTGCCAGCAGTTTAAAGGGGATGACAAGTAACACTGAAGCTTTCTTT,CASSLKGMTSNTEAFF
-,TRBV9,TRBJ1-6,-,TGTGCCAGCAGCCCCCGCCTTAATTCACCCCTCCACTTT,CASSPRLNSPLHF
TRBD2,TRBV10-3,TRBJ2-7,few,TGTGCCACCGGGACTAGCGGGAGTAGGTCCTACGAGCAGTACTTC,CATGTSGSRSYEQYF
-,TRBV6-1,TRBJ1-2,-,TGTGCCTCACAGTCGGATCAGGGACCCTATGGCTACACCTTC,CASQSDQGPYGYTF
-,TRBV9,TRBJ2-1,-,TGTGCCAGCAGCGTAGGTAGGGTTGGAGGGTCCTACAATGAGCAGTTCTTC,CASSVGRVGGSYNEQFF
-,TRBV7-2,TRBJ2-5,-,TGTGCCAGCAGCTTTACGGGAGAGACCCAGTACTTC,CASSFTGETQYF
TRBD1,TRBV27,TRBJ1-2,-,TGTGCCAGCAGTTCTAAGACAGGGGGAGTCACGGGCTACACCTTC,CASSSKTGGVTGYTF
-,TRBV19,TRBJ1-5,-,TGTGCCAGTAGTGAGACAGACCTTAGCAATCAGCCCCAGCATTTT,CASSETDLSNQPQHF
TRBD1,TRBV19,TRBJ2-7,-,TGTGCCAGTAGTATAGATCGACAGGGCTCGAGCTCCTACGAGCAGTACTTC,CASSIDRQGSSSYEQYF
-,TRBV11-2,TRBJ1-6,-,TGTGCCAGCAGCTTAGAACGGGCCGGGGTAGGGTCACCCCTCCACTTT,CASSLERAGVGSPLHF
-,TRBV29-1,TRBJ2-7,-,TGCAGCGTTGAAGGAACTGGATACGAGCAGTACTTC,CSVEGTGYEQYF
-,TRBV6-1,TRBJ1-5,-,TGTGCCAGCAGTGCTACAGGGATAAACAATCAGCCCCAGCATTTT,CASSATGINNQPQHF
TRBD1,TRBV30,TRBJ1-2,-,TGTGCCTGGGGGGACAGTCCCTATGGCTACACCTTC,CAWGDSPYGYTF